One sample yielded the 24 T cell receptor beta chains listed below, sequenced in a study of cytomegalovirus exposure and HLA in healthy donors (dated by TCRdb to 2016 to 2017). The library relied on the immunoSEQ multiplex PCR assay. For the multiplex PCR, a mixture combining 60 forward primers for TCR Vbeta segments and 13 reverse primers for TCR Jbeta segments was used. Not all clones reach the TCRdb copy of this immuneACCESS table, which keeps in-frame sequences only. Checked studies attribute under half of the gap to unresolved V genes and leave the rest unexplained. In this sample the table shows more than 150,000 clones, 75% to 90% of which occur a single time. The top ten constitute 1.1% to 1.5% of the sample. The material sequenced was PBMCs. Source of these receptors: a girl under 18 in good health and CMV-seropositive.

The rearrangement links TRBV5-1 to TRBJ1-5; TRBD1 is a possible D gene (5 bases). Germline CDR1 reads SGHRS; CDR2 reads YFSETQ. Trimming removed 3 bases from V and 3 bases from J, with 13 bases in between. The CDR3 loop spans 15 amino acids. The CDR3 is CASSSGGSHNQPQHF. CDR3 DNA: TGCGCCAGCAGCTCGGGGGGGAGTCACAATCAGCCCCAGCATTTT.

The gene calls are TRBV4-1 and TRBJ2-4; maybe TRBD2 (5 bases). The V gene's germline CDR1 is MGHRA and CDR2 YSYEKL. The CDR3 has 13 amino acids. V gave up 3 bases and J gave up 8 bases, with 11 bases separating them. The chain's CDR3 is CASSHAGQDIQYF. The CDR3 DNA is TGCGCCAGCAGCCATGCGGGCCAGGACATTCAGTACTTC.

The DNA of the CDR3 is TGTGCCAGCAGTTCCGGGGGGATCTCTGGAAACACCATATATTTT. As protein: CASSSGGISGNTIYF. V and J are TRBV6-5 and TRBJ1-3; a possible D gene is TRBD1 (5 bases). The CDR3 loop spans 15 amino acids. With 4 bases removed from V and 0 bases from J, the gap between germline ends came to 10 bases. In germline, CDR1 is MNHEY, CDR2 SVGAGI.

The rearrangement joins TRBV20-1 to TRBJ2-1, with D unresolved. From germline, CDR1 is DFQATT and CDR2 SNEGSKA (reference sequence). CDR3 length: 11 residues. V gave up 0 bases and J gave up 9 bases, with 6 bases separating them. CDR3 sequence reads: CSARDELEQFF. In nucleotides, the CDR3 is TGCAGTGCTAGAGATGAGCTTGAGCAGTTCTTC.

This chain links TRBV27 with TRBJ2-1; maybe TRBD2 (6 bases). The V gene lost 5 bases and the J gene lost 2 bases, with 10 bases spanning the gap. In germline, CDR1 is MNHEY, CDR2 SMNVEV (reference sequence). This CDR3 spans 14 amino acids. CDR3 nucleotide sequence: TGTGCCAGCAGTCCCGGAGGGGCCTACAATGAGCAGTTCTTC. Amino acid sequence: CASSPGGAYNEQFF.

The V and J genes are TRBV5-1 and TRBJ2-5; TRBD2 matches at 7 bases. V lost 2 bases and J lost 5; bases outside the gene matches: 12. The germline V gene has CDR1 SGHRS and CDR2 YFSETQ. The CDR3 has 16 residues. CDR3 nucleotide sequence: TGCGCCAGCAGCTTCTCCAGGGAGCGGGGTGGGGAGACCCAGTACTTC. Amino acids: CASSFSRERGGETQYF.

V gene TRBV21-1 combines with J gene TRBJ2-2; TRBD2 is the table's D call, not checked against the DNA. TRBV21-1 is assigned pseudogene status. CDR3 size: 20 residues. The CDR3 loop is CASSYESLAPQRLDTGELFF. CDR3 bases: TGTGCCAGCAGCTACGAATCCCTAGCGCCCCAAAGGTTGGACACCGGGGAGCTGTTTTTT.

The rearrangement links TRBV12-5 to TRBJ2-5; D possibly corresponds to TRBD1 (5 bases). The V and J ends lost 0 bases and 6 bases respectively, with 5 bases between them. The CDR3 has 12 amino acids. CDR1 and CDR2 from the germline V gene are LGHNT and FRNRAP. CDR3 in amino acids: CASGLVGQTQYF. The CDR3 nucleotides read TGTGCTAGTGGTTTGGTGGGGCAGACCCAGTACTTC.

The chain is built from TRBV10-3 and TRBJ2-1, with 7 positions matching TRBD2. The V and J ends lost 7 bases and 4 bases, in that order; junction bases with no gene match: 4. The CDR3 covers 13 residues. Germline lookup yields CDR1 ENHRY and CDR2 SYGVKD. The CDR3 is CAITGLGYNEQFF. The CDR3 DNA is TGTGCCATCACCGGACTAGGATACAATGAGCAGTTCTTC.

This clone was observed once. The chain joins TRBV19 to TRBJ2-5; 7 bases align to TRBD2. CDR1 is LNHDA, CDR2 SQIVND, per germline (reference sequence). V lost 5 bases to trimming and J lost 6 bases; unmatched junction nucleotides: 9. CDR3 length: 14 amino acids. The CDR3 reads CASSLASGLKTQYF. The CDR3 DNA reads TGTGCCAGTAGTTTGGCTAGCGGCCTAAAGACCCAGTACTTC.

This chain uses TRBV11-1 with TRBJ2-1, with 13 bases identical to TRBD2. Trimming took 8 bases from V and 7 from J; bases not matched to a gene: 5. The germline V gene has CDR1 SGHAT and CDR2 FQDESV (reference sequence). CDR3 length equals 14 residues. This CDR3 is CASGRTSGRNEQFF. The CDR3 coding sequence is TGTGCCAGCGGGCGGACTAGCGGGAGAAATGAGCAGTTCTTC.

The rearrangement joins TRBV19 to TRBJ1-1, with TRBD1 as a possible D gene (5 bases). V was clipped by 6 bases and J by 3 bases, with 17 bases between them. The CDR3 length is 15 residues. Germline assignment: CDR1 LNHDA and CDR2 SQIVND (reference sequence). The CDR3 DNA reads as TGTGCCAGTAGAGGCGGTCGGGGGATTCACACTGAAGCTTTCTTT. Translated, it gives CASRGGRGIHTEAFF.

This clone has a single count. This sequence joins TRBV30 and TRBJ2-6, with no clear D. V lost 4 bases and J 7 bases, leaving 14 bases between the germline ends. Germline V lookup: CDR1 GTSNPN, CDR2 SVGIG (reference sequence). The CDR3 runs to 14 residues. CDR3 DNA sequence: TGTGCCTGGAACGAACAAATAGCAGCCAACGTCCTGACTTTC. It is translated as CAWNEQIAANVLTF. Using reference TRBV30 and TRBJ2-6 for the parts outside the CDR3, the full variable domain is SQTIHQWPATLVQPVGSPLSLECTVEGTSNPNLYWYRQAAGRGLQLLFYSVGIGQISSEVPQNLSASRPQDRQFILSSKKLLLSDSGFYLCAWNEQIAANVLTFGAGSRLTVL.

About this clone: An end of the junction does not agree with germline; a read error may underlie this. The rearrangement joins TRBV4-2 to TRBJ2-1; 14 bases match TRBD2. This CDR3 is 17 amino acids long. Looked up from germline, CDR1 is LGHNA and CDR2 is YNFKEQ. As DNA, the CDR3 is TGTACCAGCAGCCCAGGGACTAGCGGGAGACCTTGGAATGAGCAGTTCTTC. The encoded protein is CTSSPGTSGRPWNEQFF.

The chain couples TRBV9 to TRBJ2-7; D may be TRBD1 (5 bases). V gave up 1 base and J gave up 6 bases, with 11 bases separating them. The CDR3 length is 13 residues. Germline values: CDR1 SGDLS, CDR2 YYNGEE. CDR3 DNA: TGTGCCAGCAGCGTATCCCCAGGGATCGAGCAGTACTTC. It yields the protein CASSVSPGIEQYF. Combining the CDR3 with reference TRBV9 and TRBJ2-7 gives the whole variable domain DSGVTQTPKHLITATGQRVTLRCSPRSGDLSVYWYQQSLDQGLQFLIQYYNGEERAKGNILERFSAQQFPDLHSELNLSSLELGDSALYFCASSVSPGIEQYFGPGTRLTVT.

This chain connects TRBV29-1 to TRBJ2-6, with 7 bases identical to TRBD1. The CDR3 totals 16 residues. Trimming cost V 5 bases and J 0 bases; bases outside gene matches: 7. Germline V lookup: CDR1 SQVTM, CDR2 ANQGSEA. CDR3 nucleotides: TGCAGCGTTCTCGCCGGGACAGACTCTGGGGCCAACGTCCTGACTTTC. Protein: CSVLAGTDSGANVLTF.

The CDR3: CASSLKQGAEKLFF. DNA for the CDR3: TGCGCCAGCAGCTTGAAGCAGGGGGCAGAAAAACTGTTTTTT. The chain uses TRBV5-1 and TRBJ1-4; 8 positions match TRBD1. The CDR3 covers 14 residues. The germline CDR1 and CDR2 sequences are SGHRS and YFSETQ. The V and J ends lost 1 base and 8 bases, in that order; junction bases with no gene match: 4.

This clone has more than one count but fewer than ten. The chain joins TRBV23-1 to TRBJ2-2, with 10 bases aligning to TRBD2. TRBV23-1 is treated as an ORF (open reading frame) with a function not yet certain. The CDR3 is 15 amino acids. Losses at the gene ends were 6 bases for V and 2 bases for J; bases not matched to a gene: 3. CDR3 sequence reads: CASSASGSNTGELFF. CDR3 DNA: TGCGCCAGCAGCGCTAGCGGGAGTAACACCGGGGAGCTGTTTTTT.

This chain's CDR3 is CASSPNTQGSAYEQYF. The CDR3 DNA reads as TGCGCCAGCAGCCCGAACACACAGGGGAGCGCCTACGAGCAGTACTTC. The genes are TRBV5-1 and TRBJ2-7, with 7 bases lining up with TRBD1. Germline V gene sequence: CDR1 SGHRS, CDR2 YFSETQ. Losses at the gene ends were 4 bases for V and 2 bases for J; bases not matched to a gene: 12. The CDR3 covers 16 residues.

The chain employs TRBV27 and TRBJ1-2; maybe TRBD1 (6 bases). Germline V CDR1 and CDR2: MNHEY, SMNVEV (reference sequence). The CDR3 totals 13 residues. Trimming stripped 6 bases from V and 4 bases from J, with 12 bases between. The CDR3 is CASSPGQTYGYTF. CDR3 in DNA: TGTGCCAGCAGCCCCGGACAGACCTATGGCTACACCTTC.

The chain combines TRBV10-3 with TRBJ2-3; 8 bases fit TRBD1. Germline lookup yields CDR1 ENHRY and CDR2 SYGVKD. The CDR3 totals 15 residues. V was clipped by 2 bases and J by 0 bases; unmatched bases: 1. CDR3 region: CAISEQGASTDTQYF. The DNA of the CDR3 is TGTGCCATCAGTGAGCAGGGGGCTAGCACAGATACGCAGTATTTT.

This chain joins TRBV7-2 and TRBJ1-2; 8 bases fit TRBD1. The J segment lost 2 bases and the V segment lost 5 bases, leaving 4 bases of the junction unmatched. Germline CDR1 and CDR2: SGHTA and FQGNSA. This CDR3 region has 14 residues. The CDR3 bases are TGTGCCAGCAGCCAGCGGACAGGGAACTATGGCTACACCTTC. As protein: CASSQRTGNYGYTF.

The DNA for the CDR3 is TGCGCCAGCAGATTTGGGACTAGCGGTAACTACGAGCAGTACTTC. Encoded protein: CASRFGTSGNYEQYF. The rearrangement uses TRBV4-1 and TRBJ2-7; 11 positions match TRBD2. The length of the CDR3 is 15 residues. V shed 6 bases, J shed 3 bases, and the junction held 7 bases outside the gene matches. The germline V gene encodes CDR1 MGHRA and CDR2 YSYEKL.

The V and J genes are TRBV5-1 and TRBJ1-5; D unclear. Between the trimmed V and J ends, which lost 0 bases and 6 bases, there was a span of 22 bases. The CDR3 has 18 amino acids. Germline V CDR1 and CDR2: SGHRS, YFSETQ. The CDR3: CASSLAEPIVSHRQPQHF. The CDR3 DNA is TGCGCCAGCAGCTTGGCCGAACCTATTGTATCCCACCGTCAGCCCCAGCATTTT. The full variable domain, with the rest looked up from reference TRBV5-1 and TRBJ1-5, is KAGVTQTPRYLIKTRGQQVTLSCSPISGHRSVSWYQQTPGQGLQFLFEYFSETQRNKGNFPGRFSGRQFSNSRSEMNVSTLELGDSALYLCASSLAEPIVSHRQPQHFGDGTRLSIL.